The 3 T cell receptor beta chains reported below all come from one sample, sequenced in a study of T cell changes during pregnancy in multiple sclerosis (dated by TCRdb to between 2018 and 2021). Receptors were amplified or captured by the immunoSEQ multiplex PCR assay. The immuneACCESS repertoire file appears here via TCRdb, limited to in-frame rearrangements. These files lack a portion of the clones; in checked studies, under half of the deficit traces to unresolved V genes, and the cause of the others is not known. Present in this sample are fewer than 45,000 clones, 80% to 90% of which were seen just once. The ten largest clones add up to around 0.51% of the sample. Sequencing was performed on CD4+ T cells from peripheral blood mononuclear cells, taken in the first trimester of pregnancy. The receptors originated from a female donor with multiple sclerosis, enrolled in a pregnancy study.

This chain links TRBV5-5 with TRBJ1-6; the D gene is possibly TRBD1 (5 bases). Germline lookup yields CDR1 SGHKS and CDR2 YYEKEE (reference sequence). The CDR3 spans 16 residues. V lost 4 bases and J lost 0, with 11 bases in between. The CDR3 nucleotides are TGTGCCAGCAGCCCGACAGAATTCTCCTATAATTCACCCCTCCACTTT. Translation gives CASSPTEFSYNSPLHF.

This chain uses TRBV5-5 with TRBJ1-1; D is perhaps TRBD1 (6 bases). Trimming stripped 4 bases from V and 1 base from J, with 14 bases between. Germline V gives CDR1 SGHKS, CDR2 YYEKEE (reference sequence). The CDR3 is 15 amino acids. The CDR3 protein is CASSPRTATNTEAFF. In DNA, the CDR3 is TGTGCCAGCAGCCCGAGGACAGCGACGAACACTGAAGCTTTCTTT.

This clone was recorded only once. The rearrangement links TRBV2 to TRBJ1-5, with TRBD1 as a possible D gene (5 bases). The V gene lost 3 bases and the J gene lost 7 bases, with 13 bases spanning the gap. The CDR3 runs 14 residues. CDR1 is SNHLY and CDR2 is FYNNEI in the germline V gene. CDR3 sequence (DNA): TGTGCCAGCAGTGACCGGGGGAATGGACAGCCCCAGCATTTT. It encodes CASSDRGNGQPQHF.